This T cell receptor beta chain was found in a study of cytomegalovirus exposure and HLA in healthy donors. Study-level points and caveats: Researchers catalogued roughly 170 TCR beta chains as cytomegalovirus-associated. Most TCR sequences were uncommon, yet certain public TCRs appeared in many donors. In vitro, three CMV-associated chains proved specific for CMV antigens.

About this clone: The antigen is unknown. In the same sample, other DNA sequences code for this CDR3.

The V and J ends lost 1 base and 8 bases respectively, with 9 bases between them. This CDR3 region has 13 residues. Looked up from germline, CDR1 is LGHNA and CDR2 is YSLEER. The donors were members of the validation cohort, which comprised about 130 subjects and was separate from the first cohort of 600 to 850 subjects. Sequenced by immunoSEQ multiplex PCR; TCRdb stores in-frame clones only, minus some. This sample has about 280,000 clones, with roughly 90% found just once. The chain couples TRBV4-3 to TRBJ2-1; D remains unclear. The sample taken for sequencing was PBMCs. The origin of this receptor is a young woman in good health and CMV-seronegative. The CDR3, as DNA: TGCGCCAGCAGCCAAGGAACGAGTGATGAGCAGTTCTTC. Translated, it gives CASSQGTSDEQFF.